The 11 T cell receptor beta chains presented below share a single source sample, sequenced in a study of T cell responses to AZD1222 COVID-19 vaccine. The method was immunoSEQ multiplex PCR; TCRdb's version includes in-frame clones alone and lacks a portion of them. The sample has fewer than 180,000 clones, 90% seen once. Source: peripheral blood, taken 28 days after the second AZD1222 dose. The receptors were gathered from an adult who received the AZD1222 COVID-19 vaccine.

The chain employs TRBV5-1 and TRBJ2-3; no clear D. The germline CDR1 and CDR2 sequences are SGHRS and YFSETQ. The CDR3 is 12 amino acids. Trimming shortened V by 1 base and J by 0 bases, and 0 bases separated the two germline ends. CDR3 loop: CASSLSTDTQYF. The CDR3 nucleotides are TGCGCCAGCAGCTTGAGCACAGATACGCAGTATTTT.

This chain links TRBV7-2 with TRBJ1-1; D is uncertain. The germline V and J ends were trimmed by 2 bases and 0 bases, with 10 bases remaining between them. The CDR3 sequence is 15 residues long. Germline V CDR1 and CDR2: SGHTA, FQGNSA. This chain's CDR3 is CASSLSPRMNTEAFF. The CDR3 nucleotides are TGTGCCAGCAGCTTAAGTCCCAGGATGAACACTGAAGCTTTCTTT.

The rearrangement joins TRBV10-2 to TRBJ1-4, with a possible D match to TRBD1 (6 bases). Germline CDR1 WSHSY, CDR2 SAAADI. The ends were cut back, 4 bases at V and 6 bases at J, with 12 bases in the middle. The length of the CDR3 is 14 residues. Here the CDR3 reads CASSVWGLDEKLFF. CDR3 sequence (DNA): TGCGCCAGCAGTGTATGGGGGCTCGATGAAAAACTGTTTTTT.

The genes are TRBV9 and TRBJ1-1; no firm D call. The CDR3 covers 12 residues. Trimming shortened V by 0 bases and J by 5 bases, and 5 bases separated the two germline ends. Germline V CDR1 and CDR2: SGDLS, YYNGEE. The CDR3 is CASSVVGTEAFF. CDR3 sequence (DNA): TGTGCCAGCAGCGTAGTAGGGACTGAAGCTTTCTTT.

J is TRBJ2-7 and V is TRBV14; 9 positions agree with TRBD1. This CDR3 region has 15 residues. Trimming removed 5 bases from V and 1 base from J; junction bases left unmatched: 6. CDR1 is SGHDN, CDR2 FVKESK, per germline. The CDR3 DNA reads as TGTGCCAGCAGCAAGACAGGGGGGCCTTCCTACGAGCAGTACTTC. Residues: CASSKTGGPSYEQYF.

The chain couples TRBV15 to TRBJ1-1; D ambiguous. In germline, CDR1 is LNHNV, CDR2 YYDKDF (reference sequence). This CDR3 spans 16 amino acids. V gave up 5 bases and J gave up 0 bases, with 16 bases separating them. The CDR3 reads CATSGLGRGMNTEAFF. CDR3 bases: TGTGCCACCAGCGGGTTAGGCCGGGGAATGAACACTGAAGCTTTCTTT.

This clone was recorded a few times. The chain carries TRBV19 and TRBJ1-2, with D possibly TRBD1 on 5 matching bases. Germline V lookup: CDR1 LNHDA, CDR2 SQIVND (reference sequence). CDR3 length: 12 residues. V lost 3 bases to trimming and J lost 7 bases, with 9 bases between them. CDR3 protein: CASSMRGTGYTF. The CDR3 nucleotides are TGTGCCAGTAGTATGCGGGGGACTGGCTACACCTTC. Combining the CDR3 with reference TRBV19 and TRBJ1-2 gives the whole variable domain DGGITQSPKYLFRKEGQNVTLSCEQNLNHDAMYWYRQDPGQGLRLIYYSQIVNDFQKGDIAEGYSVSREKKESFPLTVTSAQKNPTAFYLCASSMRGTGYTFGSGTRLTVV.

This chain uses TRBV3-1 (or the pseudogene TRBV3-2) with TRBJ2-5; 11 positions agree with TRBD2. V shed 4 bases, J shed 2 bases, and the junction held 6 bases outside the gene matches. The CDR3 loop spans 16 amino acids. The V gene's germline CDR1 is LGHDT and CDR2 YNNKEL (reference sequence). The CDR3 region is CASSRSGTSGQETQYF. DNA for the CDR3: TGTGCCAGCAGCCGGTCCGGGACTAGCGGTCAAGAGACCCAGTACTTC.

This chain connects TRBV5-5 to TRBJ2-4, with a weak D call TRBD1 (6 bases). This CDR3 is 14 amino acids long. Germline values: CDR1 SGHKS, CDR2 YYEKEE (reference sequence). Deletions cut 0 bases from V and 7 bases from J, with 11 bases between. The CDR3 is CASSLGQVPNIQYF. CDR3 DNA: TGTGCCAGCAGCTTGGGACAGGTTCCCAACATTCAGTACTTC. The whole variable domain, remainder taken from reference TRBV5-5 and TRBJ2-4, is DAGVTQSPTHLIKTRGQQVTLRCSPISGHKSVSWYQQVLGQGPQFIFQYYEKEERGRGNFPDRFSARQFPNYSSELNVNALLLGDSALYLCASSLGQVPNIQYFGAGTRLSVL.

The V and J genes are TRBV2 and TRBJ1-2; 10 nucleotides line up with TRBD1. The J segment lost 4 bases and the V segment lost 10 bases, leaving 9 bases of the junction unmatched. The CDR3 is 14 amino acids. Germline V gene sequence: CDR1 SNHLY, CDR2 FYNNEI. The CDR3 protein is CATARGQGTYGYTF. CDR3 sequence (DNA): TGTGCCACAGCGAGGGGACAGGGGACCTATGGCTACACCTTC.

The count of this clone is one. The chain links TRBV7-2 to TRBJ2-7; 8 bases agree with TRBD2. CDR3 length: 15 residues. Unmatched junction bases numbered 8, after V lost 5 bases and J lost 2 bases. Germline V gene sequence: CDR1 SGHTA, CDR2 FQGNSA. Here the CDR3 DNA reads TGTGCCAGCAGCCTTACCCATAGCGGGGCCTACGAGCAGTACTTC. This encodes CASSLTHSGAYEQYF.